Listed below are T cell receptor beta chains from one sample, sequenced in a study of blood T cell repertoires in COVID-19. The repertoire was sequenced with immunoSEQ multiplex PCR; TCRdb's copy has only in-frame clones and lacks some. The data show 200,000 or so clones, 85% to 90% seen once. Sequenced material: PBMCs or T cells enriched from blood (not recorded which). The origin of the receptors is a woman aged 35 to 49 with acute COVID-19. The CDR3 runs from the conserved cysteine through the conserved F or W.

j_gene: TRBJ2-5
v_gene: TRBV4-1
CDR3aa: CASSYSGAAGETQYF

j_gene: TRBJ2-1
v_gene: TRBV29-1
CDR3aa: CSVEEGQPSSYNEQFF

j_gene: TRBJ2-7
v_gene: TRBV6-1
CDR3aa: CASSALRTGVAYEQYF

j_gene: TRBJ2-5
v_gene: TRBV7-2
CDR3aa: CASSVSGGDQTQYF

j_gene: TRBJ1-1
v_gene: TRBV4-1
CDR3aa: CASSQGGVNTEAFF

j_gene: TRBJ2-7
v_gene: TRBV9
CDR3aa: CASSVSYIPYEQYF

j_gene: TRBJ2-7
v_gene: TRBV5-1
CDR3aa: CASSPGTSGEQYF

j_gene: TRBJ2-1
v_gene: TRBV27
CDR3aa: CASSNPKSGSSYNEQFF

j_gene: TRBJ2-6
v_gene: TRBV28
CDR3aa: CASSNRVQNLISGANVLTF

j_gene: TRBJ2-3
v_gene: TRBV3-1/TRBV3-2
CDR3aa: CASSFDRVTDTQYF

j_gene: TRBJ1-1
v_gene: TRBV29-1
CDR3aa: CSVRGLNTEAFF

j_gene: TRBJ2-2
v_gene: TRBV6-5
CDR3aa: CASSSGGLGTGELFF

j_gene: TRBJ2-3
v_gene: TRBV3-1/TRBV3-2
CDR3aa: CASSTLAGAADTQYF

j_gene: TRBJ1-4
v_gene: TRBV19
CDR3aa: CASSLETGVMGEKLFF

j_gene: TRBJ2-2
v_gene: TRBV19
CDR3aa: CASSIEVSPGYTGELFF

j_gene: TRBJ2-1
v_gene: TRBV5-6
CDR3aa: CASSLGVSGREQFF

j_gene: TRBJ2-2
v_gene: TRBV28
CDR3aa: CASSLGGVSTGELFF

j_gene: TRBJ2-3
v_gene: TRBV28
CDR3aa: CASSVTSGADTDTQYF

j_gene: TRBJ2-3
v_gene: TRBV25-1
CDR3aa: CASGWTSWQYF

j_gene: TRBJ2-3
v_gene: TRBV5-1
CDR3aa: CASSLDGSTDTQYF

j_gene: TRBJ2-1
v_gene: TRBV6-1
CDR3aa: CASSEGLAGRSSYNEQFF

j_gene: TRBJ1-1
v_gene: TRBV27
CDR3aa: CASSLRENTEAFF

j_gene: TRBJ1-2
v_gene: TRBV3-1/TRBV3-2
CDR3aa: CASSQEAPAANYGYTF

j_gene: TRBJ1-1
v_gene: TRBV3-1/TRBV3-2
CDR3aa: CASSPQNRAPEAFF